This T cell receptor beta chain was obtained from a study of CD8 T cells in Susac syndrome. Overall study context: Among the sequenced Susac syndrome patients, about six had active disease while 8 or 9 were in remission. Patients with Susac syndrome were therapy-naive, on corticosteroids, or on intravenous immunoglobulin alone at the time that blood was drawn. Study-wide findings and caveats: The CD4+ T cell repertoires of Susac syndrome were found to show no clonal expansion.

Sequencing of TCR beta was undertaken in CD8+ and CD4+ T cells derived from blood. The J segment lost 5 bases and the V segment lost 0 bases, leaving 3 bases of the junction unmatched. CDR3 length equals 14 residues. The germline V gene encodes CDR1 LGHNA and CDR2 YNFKEQ. On this clonotype: Its specificity is unknown.

With random hexamers, roughly 0.45 to 1 ug RNA was reverse transcribed. TCRdb used MiXCR to reprocess the immunoSEQ multiplex PCR reads, holding one entry per CDR3 protein. This sample has about 190,000 distinct CDR3 sequences, with 90% to 96% found just once. The clonotype originates from a human donor with Susac syndrome. The chain employs TRBV4-2 and TRBJ2-5; 7 nucleotides agree with TRBD1. The sequencing sample was made of CD4+ T cells from PBMCs. The CDR3 protein is CASSQEQQGETQYF. Written as DNA, the CDR3 is TGTGCCAGCAGCCAAGAACAACAGGGGGAGACCCAGTACTTC.